The rows below give T cell receptor beta chains drawn from one sample of a study of blood T cell repertoires in COVID-19. TCRdb's table, derived via immunoSEQ multiplex PCR, lists solely in-frame clones and lacks some. The sample has 25,000 to 30,000 clones; about 88% are singletons. Source material: peripheral blood. The receptors were sampled from a woman aged 50 to 60 with active COVID-19. Both conserved end residues are part of each CDR3. The order of the fields is J gene, clone size, D gene, V gene, CDR3 protein, CDR3 DNA. The D gene is left open where the match is weak. A clone size is listed for some rows: how often the clone was seen (once, few, many), or a class if it is expanded.

J gene: TRBJ2-3
clone size: once
D gene: .
V gene: TRBV5-6
CDR3 protein: CASSLESYLTDTQYF
CDR3 DNA: TGTGCCAGCAGCTTGGAAAGCTACTTGACAGATACGCAGTATTTT

J gene: TRBJ2-7
clone size: .
D gene: TRBD2
V gene: TRBV2
CDR3 protein: CASSTSVAYEQYF
CDR3 DNA: TGTGCCAGCAGCACTAGCGTCGCCTACGAGCAGTACTTC

J gene: TRBJ2-7
clone size: .
D gene: .
V gene: TRBV2
CDR3 protein: CASRQTGSDYEQYF
CDR3 DNA: TGTGCCAGCAGACAAACAGGCTCTGACTACGAGCAGTACTTC

J gene: TRBJ2-1
clone size: .
D gene: TRBD2
V gene: TRBV2
CDR3 protein: CASNTGLANYNEQFF
CDR3 DNA: TGTGCCAGCAATACGGGACTAGCGAACTACAATGAGCAGTTCTTC

J gene: TRBJ1-2
clone size: .
D gene: .
V gene: TRBV19
CDR3 protein: CASSKPGPQGNYGYTF
CDR3 DNA: TGTGCCAGTAGTAAACCAGGCCCTCAGGGTAACTATGGCTACACCTTC

J gene: TRBJ1-3
clone size: .
D gene: .
V gene: TRBV11-2
CDR3 protein: CASSSRDISGNTIYF
CDR3 DNA: TGTGCCAGCAGCTCCCGGGACATTTCTGGAAACACCATATATTTT

J gene: TRBJ1-6
clone size: .
D gene: .
V gene: TRBV27
CDR3 protein: CASSFLPPGVDSPLHF
CDR3 DNA: TGTGCCAGCAGTTTTCTCCCCCCGGGGGTAGACTCACCCCTCCACTTT

J gene: TRBJ1-2
clone size: .
D gene: .
V gene: TRBV5-4
CDR3 protein: CASSLVGSDNGYTF
CDR3 DNA: TGTGCCAGCAGCTTGGTTGGGAGCGATAATGGCTACACCTTC

J gene: TRBJ2-7
clone size: .
D gene: TRBD1
V gene: TRBV10-3
CDR3 protein: CAISESLGQGPSYEQYF
CDR3 DNA: TGTGCCATCAGTGAGTCCTTGGGACAGGGGCCCTCCTACGAGCAGTACTTC

J gene: TRBJ1-1
clone size: .
D gene: TRBD1
V gene: TRBV28
CDR3 protein: CASSDRDSLNTEAFF
CDR3 DNA: TGTGCCAGCAGTGACAGGGATTCCCTGAACACTGAAGCTTTCTTT

J gene: TRBJ2-5
clone size: .
D gene: .
V gene: TRBV2
CDR3 protein: CASSDNQETQYF
CDR3 DNA: TGTGCCAGCAGTGACAACCAAGAGACCCAGTACTTC

J gene: TRBJ1-3
clone size: .
D gene: .
V gene: TRBV10-1
CDR3 protein: CASSESRGGAGNTIYF
CDR3 DNA: TGCGCCAGCAGTGAGTCCCGTGGAGGGGCTGGAAACACCATATATTTT

J gene: TRBJ2-1
clone size: .
D gene: TRBD2
V gene: TRBV7-9
CDR3 protein: CASSLAKVLAGSNEQFF
CDR3 DNA: TGTGCCAGCAGCTTAGCGAAGGTTCTAGCGGGATCCAATGAGCAGTTCTTC

J gene: TRBJ2-3
clone size: .
D gene: TRBD1
V gene: TRBV5-5
CDR3 protein: CASSLTGGALSDTQYF
CDR3 DNA: TGTGCCAGCAGCTTAACAGGGGGCGCGTTGTCAGATACGCAGTATTTT

J gene: TRBJ2-7
clone size: few
D gene: TRBD1
V gene: TRBV28
CDR3 protein: CASSPGTGGFEQYF
CDR3 DNA: TGTGCCAGCAGTCCCGGGACAGGGGGCTTCGAGCAGTACTTC

J gene: TRBJ2-7
clone size: few
D gene: .
V gene: TRBV7-9
CDR3 protein: CASSLPSSTVEYF
CDR3 DNA: TGTGCCAGCAGCTTGCCTTCTAGTACGGTTGAGTACTTC

J gene: TRBJ1-5
clone size: large
D gene: TRBD1
V gene: TRBV28
CDR3 protein: CASRSGTGYQPQHF
CDR3 DNA: TGTGCCAGCAGATCCGGGACAGGGTATCAGCCCCAGCATTTT

J gene: TRBJ2-1
clone size: once
D gene: .
V gene: TRBV4-1
CDR3 protein: CASSQDHRLGEQFF
CDR3 DNA: TGCGCCAGCAGCCAAGATCACAGGTTGGGTGAGCAGTTCTTC

J gene: TRBJ2-5
clone size: .
D gene: .
V gene: TRBV7-9
CDR3 protein: CASSLERGMGTQYF
CDR3 DNA: TGTGCCAGCAGCTTAGAAAGGGGGATGGGGACCCAGTACTTC

J gene: TRBJ2-1
clone size: .
D gene: TRBD2
V gene: TRBV3-1/TRBV3-2
CDR3 protein: CASSRASGRDNEQFF
CDR3 DNA: TGTGCCAGCAGCCGGGCTAGCGGGAGGGACAATGAGCAGTTCTTC

J gene: TRBJ1-3
clone size: .
D gene: .
V gene: TRBV19
CDR3 protein: CASSIGVSGNTIYF
CDR3 DNA: TGTGCCAGTAGTATCGGGGTTTCTGGAAACACCATATATTTT

J gene: TRBJ2-7
clone size: .
D gene: TRBD1
V gene: TRBV27
CDR3 protein: CASSFRTGLTYEQYF
CDR3 DNA: TGTGCCAGCAGTTTTCGGACAGGGCTAACCTACGAGCAGTACTTC

J gene: TRBJ1-2
clone size: .
D gene: .
V gene: TRBV9
CDR3 protein: CASSQGGVYYGYTF
CDR3 DNA: TGTGCCAGCAGCCAAGGGGGAGTTTACTATGGCTACACCTTC

J gene: TRBJ2-7
clone size: .
D gene: .
V gene: TRBV29-1
CDR3 protein: CSISDFPGAYEQYF
CDR3 DNA: TGCAGCATTTCTGACTTCCCCGGGGCCTACGAGCAGTACTTC

J gene: TRBJ2-2
clone size: .
D gene: TRBD2
V gene: TRBV6-5
CDR3 protein: CASSKASGRTGELFF
CDR3 DNA: TGTGCCAGCAGCAAAGCTAGCGGGAGGACCGGGGAGCTGTTTTTT

J gene: TRBJ2-5
clone size: .
D gene: .
V gene: TRBV11-2
CDR3 protein: CASSLVIGYRETQYF
CDR3 DNA: TGTGCCAGCAGCTTAGTTATAGGGTACAGGGAGACCCAGTACTTC

J gene: TRBJ1-1
clone size: .
D gene: TRBD1
V gene: TRBV6-5
CDR3 protein: CASSSPLGTANTEAFF
CDR3 DNA: TGTGCCAGCAGTTCACCCCTCGGGACAGCGAACACTGAAGCTTTCTTT

J gene: TRBJ1-1
clone size: .
D gene: .
V gene: TRBV12-3/TRBV12-4
CDR3 protein: CASSLGAGTEAFF
CDR3 DNA: TGTGCCAGCAGTTTAGGGGCAGGGACTGAAGCTTTCTTT

J gene: TRBJ1-5
clone size: .
D gene: .
V gene: TRBV28
CDR3 protein: CASSPLWGFNQPQHF
CDR3 DNA: TGTGCCAGCAGTCCCCTTTGGGGCTTCAATCAGCCCCAGCATTTT